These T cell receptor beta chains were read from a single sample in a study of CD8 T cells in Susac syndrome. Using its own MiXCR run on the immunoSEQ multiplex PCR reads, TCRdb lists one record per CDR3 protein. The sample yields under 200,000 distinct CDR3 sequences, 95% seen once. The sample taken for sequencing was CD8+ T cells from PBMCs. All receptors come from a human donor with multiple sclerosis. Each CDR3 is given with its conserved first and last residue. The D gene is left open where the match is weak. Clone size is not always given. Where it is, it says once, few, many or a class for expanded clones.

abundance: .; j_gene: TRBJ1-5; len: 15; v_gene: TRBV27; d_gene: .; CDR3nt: TGTGCCAGCAGTCCCCAGGGATTCCGCAATCAGCCCCAGCATTTT; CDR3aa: CASSPQGFRNQPQHF
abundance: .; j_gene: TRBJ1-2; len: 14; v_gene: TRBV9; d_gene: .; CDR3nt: TGTGCCAGCAGCGTAGCGGAAGGACTGCTGGGCTACACCTTC; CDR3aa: CASSVAEGLLGYTF
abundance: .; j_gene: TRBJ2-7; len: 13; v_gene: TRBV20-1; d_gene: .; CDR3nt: TGCAGTGCTAGACAAACCGGGACCTACGAGCAGTACTTC; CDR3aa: CSARQTGTYEQYF
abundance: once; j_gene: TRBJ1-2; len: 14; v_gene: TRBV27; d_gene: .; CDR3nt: TGTGCCAGCAGTTTATCGACAGGAACCTATGGCTACACCTTC; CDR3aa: CASSLSTGTYGYTF
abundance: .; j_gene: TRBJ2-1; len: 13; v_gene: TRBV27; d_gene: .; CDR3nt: TGTGCCAGCAGTTTATGGAGGGACAATGAGCAGTTCTTC; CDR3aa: CASSLWRDNEQFF
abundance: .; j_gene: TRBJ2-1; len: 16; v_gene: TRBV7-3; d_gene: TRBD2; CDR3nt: TGTGCCAGCAGCCCTGTTAGCGGGTTAACTTACAATGAGCAGTTCTTC; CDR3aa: CASSPVSGLTYNEQFF
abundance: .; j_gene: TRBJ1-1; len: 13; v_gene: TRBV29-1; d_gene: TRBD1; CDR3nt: TGCAGCGTCGCCCGGGACAGGTACACTGAAGCTTTCTTT; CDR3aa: CSVARDRYTEAFF
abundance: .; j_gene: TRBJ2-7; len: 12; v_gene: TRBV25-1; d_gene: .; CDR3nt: TGTGCCAGCAGTGTTACTACCTACGAGCAGTACTTC; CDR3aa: CASSVTTYEQYF
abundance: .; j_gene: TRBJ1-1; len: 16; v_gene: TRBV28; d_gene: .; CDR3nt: TGTGCCAGCAGTTTTCTGGACAGAGACTCGAACACTGAAGCTTTCTTT; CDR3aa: CASSFLDRDSNTEAFF
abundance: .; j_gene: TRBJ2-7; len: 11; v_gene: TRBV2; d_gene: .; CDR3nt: TGTGCCAGCACCGGGGGCAACGAGCAGTACTTC; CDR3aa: CASTGGNEQYF
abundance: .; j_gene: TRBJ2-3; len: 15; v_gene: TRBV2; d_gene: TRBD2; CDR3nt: TGTGCCAGCAGTGATTTAGCGGGAGTGACAGATACGCAGTATTTT; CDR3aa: CASSDLAGVTDTQYF
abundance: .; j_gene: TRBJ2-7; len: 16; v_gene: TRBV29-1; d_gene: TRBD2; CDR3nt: TGCAGCGTTGCTAGCGGATACCCCCACTGGGCCCACGAGCAGTACTTC; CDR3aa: CSVASGYPHWAHEQYF
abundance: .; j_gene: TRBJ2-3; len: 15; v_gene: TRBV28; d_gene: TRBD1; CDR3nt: TGTGCCAGCAGTTTGGGACAGGGGAGCACAGATACGCAGTATTTT; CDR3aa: CASSLGQGSTDTQYF
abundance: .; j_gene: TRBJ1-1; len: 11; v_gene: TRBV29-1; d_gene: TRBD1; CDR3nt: TGCAGCGTGGATGGGACAGGTGAAGCTTTCTTT; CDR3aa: CSVDGTGEAFF
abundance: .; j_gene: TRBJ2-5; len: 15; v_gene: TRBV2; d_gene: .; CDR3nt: TGTGCCAGCAGCGCCGGGGACTCTTCCCCGGAGACCCAGTACTTC; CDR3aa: CASSAGDSSPETQYF
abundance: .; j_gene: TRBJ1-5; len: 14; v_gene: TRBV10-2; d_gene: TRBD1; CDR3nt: TGCGCCAGCTCCCAGGGGGGGTATAATCAGCCCCAGCATTTT; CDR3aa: CASSQGGYNQPQHF
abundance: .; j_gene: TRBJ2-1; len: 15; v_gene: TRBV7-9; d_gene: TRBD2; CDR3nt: TGTGCCAGCAGCTTAGGATCACTAGCGGGAGATGAGCAGTTCTTC; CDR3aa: CASSLGSLAGDEQFF
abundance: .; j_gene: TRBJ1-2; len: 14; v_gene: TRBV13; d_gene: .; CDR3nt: TGTGCCAGCAGCTTAAATCAGAATAACTATGGCTACACCTTC; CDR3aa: CASSLNQNNYGYTF
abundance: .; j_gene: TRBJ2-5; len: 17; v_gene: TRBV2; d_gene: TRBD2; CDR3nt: TGTGCCAGCAGGGGGACTAGCGGACCGACAAGAGGCGAGACCCAGTACTTC; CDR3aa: CASRGTSGPTRGETQYF
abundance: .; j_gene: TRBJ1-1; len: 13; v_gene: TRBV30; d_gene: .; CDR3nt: TGTGCCTGGAGTGGGCAGGGGCCCACTGAAGCTTTCTTT; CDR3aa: CAWSGQGPTEAFF
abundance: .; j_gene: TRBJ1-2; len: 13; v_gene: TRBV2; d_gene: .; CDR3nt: TGTGCCAACCTTGGCAGCGGACCCTATGGCTACACCTTC; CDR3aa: CANLGSGPYGYTF
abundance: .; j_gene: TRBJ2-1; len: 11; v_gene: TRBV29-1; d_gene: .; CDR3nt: TGCAGCGTTGAGTGGGGGAATGAGCAGTTCTTC; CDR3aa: CSVEWGNEQFF
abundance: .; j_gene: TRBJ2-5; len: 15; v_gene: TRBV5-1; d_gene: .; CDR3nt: TGCGCCAGCAGCTCCTATTTAGCGTCACAAGAGACCCAGTACTTC; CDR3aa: CASSSYLASQETQYF
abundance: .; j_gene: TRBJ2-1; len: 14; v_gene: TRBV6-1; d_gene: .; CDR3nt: TGTGCCAGCAGTGCCGGATGGATATCGTATGAGCAGTTCTTC; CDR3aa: CASSAGWISYEQFF
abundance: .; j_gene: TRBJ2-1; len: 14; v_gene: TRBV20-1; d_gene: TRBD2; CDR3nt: TGCAGTGCTGGAACTAGCGGCAAATACAATGAGCAGTTCTTC; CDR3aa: CSAGTSGKYNEQFF
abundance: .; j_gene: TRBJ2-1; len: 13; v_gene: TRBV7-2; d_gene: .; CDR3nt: TGTGCCAGCAGCCTTAGCGCATACAATGAGCAGTTCTTC; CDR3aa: CASSLSAYNEQFF
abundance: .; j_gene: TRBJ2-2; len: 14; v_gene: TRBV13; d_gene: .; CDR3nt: TGTGCCAGCAGCAGAGAAATGAACACCGGGGAGCTGTTTTTT; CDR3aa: CASSREMNTGELFF